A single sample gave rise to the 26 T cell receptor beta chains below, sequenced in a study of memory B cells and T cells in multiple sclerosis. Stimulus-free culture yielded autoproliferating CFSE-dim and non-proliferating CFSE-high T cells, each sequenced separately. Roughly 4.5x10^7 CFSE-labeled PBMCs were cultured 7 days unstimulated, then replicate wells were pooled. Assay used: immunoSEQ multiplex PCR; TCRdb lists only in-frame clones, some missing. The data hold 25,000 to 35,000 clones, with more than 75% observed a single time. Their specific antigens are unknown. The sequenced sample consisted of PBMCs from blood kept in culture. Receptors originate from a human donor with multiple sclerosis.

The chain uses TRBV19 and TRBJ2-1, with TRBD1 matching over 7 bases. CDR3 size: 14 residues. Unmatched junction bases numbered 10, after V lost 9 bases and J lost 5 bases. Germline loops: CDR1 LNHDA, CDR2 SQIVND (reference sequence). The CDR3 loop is CASEDRAINNEQFF. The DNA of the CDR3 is TGTGCCAGCGAAGACAGGGCGATAAACAATGAGCAGTTCTTC.

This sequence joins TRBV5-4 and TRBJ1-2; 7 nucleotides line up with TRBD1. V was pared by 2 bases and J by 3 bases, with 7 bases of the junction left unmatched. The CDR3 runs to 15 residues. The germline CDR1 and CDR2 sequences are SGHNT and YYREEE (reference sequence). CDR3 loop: CASSFQWDRDYGYTF. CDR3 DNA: TGTGCCAGCAGCTTCCAATGGGACAGAGACTATGGCTACACCTTC.

CDR3 loop: CASSGLTATNEKLFF. In DNA, the CDR3 is TGTGCCAGCAGCGGCCTCACTGCAACTAATGAAAAACTGTTTTTT. This chain joins TRBV5-6 and TRBJ1-4; no clear D gene. V was pared by 4 bases and J by 0 bases, with 10 bases between. CDR3 length: 15 residues. The germline V gene encodes CDR1 SGHDT and CDR2 YYEEEE. The whole variable domain, filled in from reference TRBV5-6 and TRBJ1-4, reads DAGVTQSPTHLIKTRGQQVTLRCSPKSGHDTVSWYQQALGQGPQFIFQYYEEEERQRGNFPDRFSGHQFPNYSSELNVNALLLGDSALYLCASSGLTATNEKLFFGSGTQLSVL.

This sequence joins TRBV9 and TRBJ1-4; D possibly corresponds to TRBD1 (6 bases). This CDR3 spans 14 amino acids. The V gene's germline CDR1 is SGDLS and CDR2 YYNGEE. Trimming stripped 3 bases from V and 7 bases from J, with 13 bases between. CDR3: CASSADLGGEKLFF. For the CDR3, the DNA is TGTGCCAGCAGCGCAGACCTAGGGGGTGAAAAACTGTTTTTT.

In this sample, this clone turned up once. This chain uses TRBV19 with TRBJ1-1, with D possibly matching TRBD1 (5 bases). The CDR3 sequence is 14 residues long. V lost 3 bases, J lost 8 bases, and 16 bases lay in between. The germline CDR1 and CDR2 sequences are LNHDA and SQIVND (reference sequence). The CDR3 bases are TGTGCCAGTAGTATTGGACCGCAAGGGGTAGAAGCTTTCTTT. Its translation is CASSIGPQGVEAFF.

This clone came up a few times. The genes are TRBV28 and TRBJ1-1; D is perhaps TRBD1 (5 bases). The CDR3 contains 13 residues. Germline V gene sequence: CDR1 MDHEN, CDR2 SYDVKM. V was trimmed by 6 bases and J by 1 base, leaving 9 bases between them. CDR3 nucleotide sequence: TGTGCCAGCAGGGGACCGGCGAACACTGAAGCTTTCTTT. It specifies CASRGPANTEAFF. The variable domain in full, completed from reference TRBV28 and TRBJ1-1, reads DVKVTQSSRYLVKRTGEKVFLECVQDMDHENMFWYRQDPGLGLRLIYFSYDVKMKEKGDIPEGYSVSREKKERFSLILESASTNQTSMYLCASRGPANTEAFFGQGTRLTVV.

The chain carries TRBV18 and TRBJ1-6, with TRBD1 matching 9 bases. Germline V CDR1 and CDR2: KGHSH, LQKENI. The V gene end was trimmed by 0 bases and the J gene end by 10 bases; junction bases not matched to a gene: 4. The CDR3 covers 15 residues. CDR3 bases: TGTGCCAGCTCACCACCGAGGACAGGGGAATCACCCCTCCACTTT. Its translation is CASSPPRTGESPLHF.

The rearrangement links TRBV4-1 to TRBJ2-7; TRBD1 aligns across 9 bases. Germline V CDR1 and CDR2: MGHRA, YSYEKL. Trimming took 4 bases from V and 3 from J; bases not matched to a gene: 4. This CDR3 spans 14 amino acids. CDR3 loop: CASSPGTGHYEQYF. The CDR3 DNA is TGCGCCAGCAGCCCCGGGACAGGGCACTACGAGCAGTACTTC.

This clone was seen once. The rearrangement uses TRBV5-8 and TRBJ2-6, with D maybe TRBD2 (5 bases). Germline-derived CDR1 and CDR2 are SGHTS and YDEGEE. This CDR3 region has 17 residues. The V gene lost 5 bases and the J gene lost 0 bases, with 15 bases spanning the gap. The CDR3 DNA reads TGTGCCAGCAGTATCTTTGGCGGGCACTCTGGGGCCAACGTCCTGACTTTC. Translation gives CASSIFGGHSGANVLTF.

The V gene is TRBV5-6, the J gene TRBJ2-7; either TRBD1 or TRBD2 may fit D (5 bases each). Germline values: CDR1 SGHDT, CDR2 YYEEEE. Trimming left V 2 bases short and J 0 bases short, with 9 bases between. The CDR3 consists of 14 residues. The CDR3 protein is CASSFPGSSYEQYF. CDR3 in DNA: TGTGCCAGCAGCTTCCCAGGGAGCTCCTACGAGCAGTACTTC.

This CDR3 is CASRLIRGLSYEQYF. The CDR3 bases are TGTGCCAGCAGACTCATCAGGGGGTTATCCTACGAGCAGTACTTC. The V call is TRBV6-1, the J call TRBJ2-7; TRBD1 agrees at 7 bases. Germline V gene sequence: CDR1 MNHNS, CDR2 SASEGT. The CDR3 length is 15 residues. Losses at the gene ends were 6 bases for V and 1 base for J; bases not matched to a gene: 9.

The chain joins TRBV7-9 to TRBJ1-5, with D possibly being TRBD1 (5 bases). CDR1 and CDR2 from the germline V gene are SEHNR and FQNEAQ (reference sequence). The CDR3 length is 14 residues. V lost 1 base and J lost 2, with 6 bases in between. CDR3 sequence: CASSLEGRNQPQHF. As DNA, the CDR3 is TGTGCCAGCAGCTTAGAGGGACGCAATCAGCCCCAGCATTTT.

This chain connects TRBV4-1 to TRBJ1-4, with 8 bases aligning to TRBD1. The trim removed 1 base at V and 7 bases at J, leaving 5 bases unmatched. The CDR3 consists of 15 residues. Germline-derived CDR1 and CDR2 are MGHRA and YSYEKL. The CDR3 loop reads CASSQVGQGGEKLFF. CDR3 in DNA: TGCGCCAGCAGCCAAGTCGGACAGGGTGGTGAAAAACTGTTTTTT.

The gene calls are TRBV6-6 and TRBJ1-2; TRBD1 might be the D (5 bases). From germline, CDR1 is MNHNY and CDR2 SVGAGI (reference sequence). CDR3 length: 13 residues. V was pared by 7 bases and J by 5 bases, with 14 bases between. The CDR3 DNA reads TGTGCCAGCACGAACCGCGGGGGGTATGGCTACACCTTC. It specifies CASTNRGGYGYTF.

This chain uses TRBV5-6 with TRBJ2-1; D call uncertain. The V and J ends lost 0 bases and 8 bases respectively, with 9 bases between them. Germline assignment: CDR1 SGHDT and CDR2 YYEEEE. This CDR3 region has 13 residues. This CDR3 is CASSLGSTDEQFF. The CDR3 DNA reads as TGTGCCAGCAGCTTGGGCTCAACGGATGAGCAGTTCTTC.

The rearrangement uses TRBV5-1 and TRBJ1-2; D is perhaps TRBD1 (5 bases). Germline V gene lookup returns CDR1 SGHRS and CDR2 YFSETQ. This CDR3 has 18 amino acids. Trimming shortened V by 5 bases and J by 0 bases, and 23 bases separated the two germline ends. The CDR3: CASSRELVGTVTNYGYTF. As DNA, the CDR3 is TGCGCCAGCAGTCGCGAACTGGTCGGGACGGTAACTAACTATGGCTACACCTTC.

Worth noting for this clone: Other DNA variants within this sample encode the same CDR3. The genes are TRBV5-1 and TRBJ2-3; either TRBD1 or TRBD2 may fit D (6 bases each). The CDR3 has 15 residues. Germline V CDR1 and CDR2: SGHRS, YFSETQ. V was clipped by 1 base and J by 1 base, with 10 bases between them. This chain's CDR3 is CASSLRGLGTDTQYF. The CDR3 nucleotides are TGCGCCAGCAGCTTGCGGGGGCTGGGCACAGATACGCAGTATTTT.

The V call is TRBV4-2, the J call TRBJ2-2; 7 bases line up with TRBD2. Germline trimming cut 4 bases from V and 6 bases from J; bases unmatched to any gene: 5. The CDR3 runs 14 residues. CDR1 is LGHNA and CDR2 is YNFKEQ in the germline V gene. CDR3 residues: CASSPTTSPGELFF. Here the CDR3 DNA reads TGTGCCAGCAGCCCGACGACTAGCCCCGGGGAGCTGTTTTTT.

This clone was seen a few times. CDR3 DNA sequence: TGCGCCAGCAGTTTCGGGACGGTGGGCGGCTACACCTTC. It translates to CASSFGTVGGYTF. The chain recombines TRBV5-1 with TRBJ1-2; D is perhaps TRBD1 (5 bases). Between the trimmed V and J ends, which lost 5 bases and 8 bases, there was a span of 16 bases. This CDR3 is built from 13 residues. Germline-derived CDR1 and CDR2 are SGHRS and YFSETQ.

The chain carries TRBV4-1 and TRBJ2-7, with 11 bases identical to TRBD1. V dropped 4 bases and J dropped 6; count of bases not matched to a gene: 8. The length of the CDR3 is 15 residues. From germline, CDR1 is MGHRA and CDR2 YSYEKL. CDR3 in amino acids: CASSPGQGVGSEQYF. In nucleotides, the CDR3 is TGCGCCAGCAGCCCGGGACAGGGGGTCGGGTCCGAGCAGTACTTC.

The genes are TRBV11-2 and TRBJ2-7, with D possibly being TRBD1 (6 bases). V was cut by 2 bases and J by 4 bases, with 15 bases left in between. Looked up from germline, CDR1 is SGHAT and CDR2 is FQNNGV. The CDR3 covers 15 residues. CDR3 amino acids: CASSLSGAGSYEQYF. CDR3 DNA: TGTGCCAGCAGCTTATCAGGGGCGGGTTCTTACGAGCAGTACTTC.

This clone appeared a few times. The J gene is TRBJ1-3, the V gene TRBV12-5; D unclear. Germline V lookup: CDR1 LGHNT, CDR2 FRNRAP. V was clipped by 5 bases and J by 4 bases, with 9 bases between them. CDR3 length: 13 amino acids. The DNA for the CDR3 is TGTGCTAGTGGTACAAAGATGGGAAACACCATATATTTT. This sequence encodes CASGTKMGNTIYF.

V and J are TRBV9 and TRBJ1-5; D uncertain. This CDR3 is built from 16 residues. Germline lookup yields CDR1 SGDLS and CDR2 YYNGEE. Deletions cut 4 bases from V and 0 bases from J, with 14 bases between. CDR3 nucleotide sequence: TGTGCCAGCAGCCCTTCCCCGGCGCCTAGCAATCAGCCCCAGCATTTT. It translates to CASSPSPAPSNQPQHF.

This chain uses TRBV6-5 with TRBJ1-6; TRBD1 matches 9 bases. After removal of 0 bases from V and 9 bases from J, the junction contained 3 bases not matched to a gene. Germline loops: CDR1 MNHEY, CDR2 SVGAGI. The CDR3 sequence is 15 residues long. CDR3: CASSYSGTGSSPLHF. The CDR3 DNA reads TGTGCCAGCAGTTACTCGGGGACAGGGAGTTCACCCCTCCACTTT.

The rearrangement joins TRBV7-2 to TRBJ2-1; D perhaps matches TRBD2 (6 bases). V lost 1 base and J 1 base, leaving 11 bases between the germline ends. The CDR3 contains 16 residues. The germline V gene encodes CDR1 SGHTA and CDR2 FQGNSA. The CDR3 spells CASSLDGTLSYNEQFF. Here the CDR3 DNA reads TGTGCCAGCAGCTTAGACGGGACTTTGTCCTACAATGAGCAGTTCTTC.

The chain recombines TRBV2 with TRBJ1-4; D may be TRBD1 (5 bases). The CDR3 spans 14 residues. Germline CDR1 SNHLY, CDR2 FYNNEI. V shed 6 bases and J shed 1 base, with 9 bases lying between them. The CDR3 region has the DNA TGTGCCAGCAGGGGGGAGTTAACTAATGAAAAACTGTTTTTT. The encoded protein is CASRGELTNEKLFF.